Described below is a single T cell receptor (beta chain) sequence and its context. The antigen is unknown. This entry comes from a study of CD8+ T cells in alopecia areata. The wider study: Severity among treated patients was scored by the percentage of scalp area affected.

The treatment was: oral pan-JAK inhibitor, 5-10 mg twice daily. PBMC-derived CD4+ and CD8+ T cells were sorted. Study-level points and caveats: Numerous clones, expanded in lesions, remained in scalp and blood during tofacitinib. It was less clear whether patients shared TCRs than it was in mice, possibly because of HLA.

Investigators isolated RNA and reverse transcribed it into cDNA to act as the sequencing template. Generated by immunoSEQ multiplex PCR, the TCRdb table keeps only in-frame clones and is missing some. Of approximately 280,000 clones detected, 55% to 75% appear once; the ten largest clones hold approximately 1.8%. The CDR3 contains 16 residues. Trimming cost V 2 bases and J 1 base, with 18 bases left between them. Per germline, CDR1 GTSNPN and CDR2 SVGIG (reference sequence). The starting material was CD4+ T cells sorted from blood, obtained at week 24, from a patient treated with tofacitinib. The chain joins TRBV30 to TRBJ2-7, with D perhaps TRBD1 (5 bases). This receptor was taken from a human donor with alopecia areata. The CDR3 bases are TGTGCCTGGAGTCTAGGTGGGGCAGCTACATCCTACGAGCAGTACTTC. Protein sequence: CAWSLGGAATSYEQYF.